This T cell receptor beta chain is from a study of glioma-infiltrating T cells. Study-level results: Only very few CDR3 sequences appeared in both tissue and blood.

Germline V gene data show CDR1 as SNHLY and CDR2 as FYNNEI. This CDR3 has 14 amino acids. Germline trimming cut 7 bases from V and 3 bases from J; bases unmatched to any gene: 7. The iRepertoire nested amplicon-rescue multiplex PCR amplified TCR alpha and beta CDR3s from RNA. Tissue mRNA or PBMC total RNA, about 85-400 ng, went into one-step reverse transcription and amplification. TCRdb processed the multiplex PCR reads anew with MiXCR; each CDR3 protein has one entry. The table has under 50,000 distinct CDR3 sequences, approximately 20% seen once. With regard to this clonotype: Its antigen is unknown.

J is TRBJ2-5 and V is TRBV2; 8 bases map to TRBD2. This TCR derives from a human donor with low-grade glioma or glioblastoma, undergoing nonglioma brain surgery, or in good health (not recorded which). Specimen: glioma tissue, nonneoplastic brain tissue, or PBMCs (not recorded which). CDR3 coding DNA: TGTGCCAGCAACCCAGCGGGGGTAAAAGAGACCCAGTACTTC. Encoded protein: CASNPAGVKETQYF.